These 21 T cell receptor beta chains share one sample of origin, sequenced in a study of blood T cell repertoires in COVID-19. The data were produced by immunoSEQ multiplex PCR, yet TCRdb's version contains in-frame clones alone and is incomplete. The table shows 150,000 or so clones, with around four fifths occurring only once. Input material: peripheral blood. Every receptor here comes from a man between 65 and 80 years old who had recovered from COVID-19.

The rearrangement uses TRBV6-5 and TRBJ1-1; TRBD1 might be the D (6 bases). CDR1 MNHEY and CDR2 SVGAGI come from the germline V gene. V lost 2 bases and J lost 7, with 11 bases in between. CDR3 length equals 13 residues. The CDR3 DNA sequence: TGTGCCAGCAGTTACCCCGGACAGTTTGAAGCTTTCTTT. Translating gives CASSYPGQFEAFF.

The DNA of the CDR3 is TGTGCCAGCAGCCCCATTCCTGGGGAGGGACGCGGGCCCGGGGAGCTGTTTTTT. Amino acid sequence: CASSPIPGEGRGPGELFF. The chain joins TRBV9 to TRBJ2-2; TRBD2 agrees at 7 bases. There are 18 residues in the CDR3. Germline trimming cut 4 bases from V and 6 bases from J; bases unmatched to any gene: 18. Germline V gene data show CDR1 as SGDLS and CDR2 as YYNGEE.

J is TRBJ1-1 and V is TRBV20-1, with D perhaps TRBD1 (5 bases). CDR1 DFQATT and CDR2 SNEGSKA come from the germline V gene (reference sequence). Trimming removed 3 bases at V and 0 bases at J, with 14 bases between. The CDR3 has 15 amino acids. The CDR3 protein is CSASRGGSLNTEAFF. DNA for the CDR3: TGCAGTGCTAGTCGCGGGGGATCTCTGAACACTGAAGCTTTCTTT.

CDR3 residues: CASSRDSANTGELFF. CDR3 sequence (DNA): TGCGCCAGCAGCCGGGACAGCGCGAACACCGGGGAGCTGTTTTTT. V gene TRBV5-1 combines with J gene TRBJ2-2; TRBD1 matches at 7 bases. Losses at the gene ends were 4 bases for V and 0 bases for J; bases not matched to a gene: 3. Germline-derived CDR1 and CDR2 are SGHRS and YFSETQ. The CDR3 runs 15 residues.

The rearrangement links TRBV5-1 to TRBJ2-3, with 15 bases that match TRBD2. The germline V gene encodes CDR1 SGHRS and CDR2 YFSETQ. V trimming: 3 bases; J trimming: 5 bases; junction bases outside the gene matches: 4. CDR3 length equals 16 residues. The CDR3 bases are TGCGCCAGCAGCTCTGGACTAGCGGGAGGGGGAGATACGCAGTATTTT. It is translated as CASSSGLAGGGDTQYF.

J is TRBJ2-7 and V is TRBV28; 10 nucleotides line up with TRBD2. After removal of 5 bases from V and 2 bases from J, the junction contained 3 bases not matched to a gene. CDR3 length equals 14 residues. Per the germline V gene, CDR1 is MDHEN and CDR2 is SYDVKM. CDR3 coding DNA: TGTGCCAGCAGTGCTAGCGGGAGTGCCTACGAGCAGTACTTC. Its translation is CASSASGSAYEQYF.

The genes are TRBV3-1 (or the pseudogene TRBV3-2) and TRBJ1-4; 9 bases are a match to TRBD1. Germline V lookup: CDR1 LGHDT, CDR2 YNNKEL (reference sequence). The CDR3 extends over 16 amino acids. The junction had 8 bases not matched to a gene; V was cut back by 2 bases and J by 7 bases. The CDR3: CASSQIWGQGSEKLFF. In DNA form, the CDR3 reads TGTGCCAGCAGCCAAATTTGGGGACAGGGCAGTGAAAAACTGTTTTTT.

This rearrangement joins TRBV7-9 to TRBJ1-5; maybe TRBD1 (6 bases). V lost 4 bases, J lost 4 bases, and 11 bases lay in between. CDR1 SEHNR and CDR2 FQNEAQ come from the germline V gene (reference sequence). This CDR3 is built from 14 residues. The CDR3 sequence is CASSSGTPNQPQHF. The DNA for the CDR3 is TGTGCCAGCAGCTCCGGGACACCTAATCAGCCCCAGCATTTT.

The chain recombines TRBV7-2 with TRBJ2-1; weak D call: TRBD2 (6 bases). Germline lookup yields CDR1 SGHTA and CDR2 FQGNSA. Between the trimmed V and J ends, which lost 2 bases and 0 bases, there was a span of 11 bases. The CDR3 has 16 amino acids. The CDR3, as DNA: TGTGCCAGCAGCTTAAATGTCGGGGGCTCCTACAATGAGCAGTTCTTC. Its translation: CASSLNVGGSYNEQFF.

This chain uses TRBV30 with TRBJ1-2; D ambiguous. Trimming left V 0 bases short and J 8 bases short, with 16 bases between. Germline CDR1 and CDR2: GTSNPN and SVGIG (reference sequence). CDR3 length: 14 residues. This chain's CDR3 is CAWSVLPGRRGYTF. In DNA, the CDR3 is TGTGCCTGGAGTGTCCTCCCCGGGAGAAGGGGCTACACCTTC.

V usage is TRBV19 and J usage is TRBJ2-3, with 9 bases matching TRBD2. The CDR3 is 16 amino acids. Germline values: CDR1 LNHDA, CDR2 SQIVND (reference sequence). Trimming at V came to 2 bases and at J to 0 bases, leaving 3 bases not matched to a gene. DNA for the CDR3: TGTGCCAGTAGTATAAGACTAGCGGCTAGCACAGATACGCAGTATTTT. Translation: CASSIRLAASTDTQYF.

The rearrangement joins TRBV7-8 to TRBJ2-2, with 7 bases lining up with TRBD2. This CDR3 is 15 amino acids long. V shed 5 bases, J shed 2 bases, and the junction held 5 bases outside the gene matches. CDR1 is SGHVS, CDR2 FQNEAQ, per germline. Here the CDR3 DNA reads TGTGCCAGCAGCCTAAGCGGGACTAACACCGGGGAGCTGTTTTTT. Translating gives CASSLSGTNTGELFF.

The rearrangement joins TRBV5-1 to TRBJ2-2, with 7 nucleotides matching TRBD1. CDR1 SGHRS and CDR2 YFSETQ come from the germline V gene. The CDR3 is 16 amino acids. The J segment lost 2 bases and the V segment lost 0 bases, leaving 4 bases of the junction unmatched. CDR3: CASSLAGTVNTGELFF. The CDR3 DNA reads TGCGCCAGCAGCTTGGCCGGGACAGTTAACACCGGGGAGCTGTTTTTT.

The chain is built from TRBV7-8 and TRBJ2-5, with D perhaps TRBD2 (5 bases). V dropped 1 base and J dropped 3 bases, with 15 bases sitting between them. CDR3 length: 16 amino acids. In germline, CDR1 is SGHVS, CDR2 FQNEAQ. CDR3: CASSLGPGTIKETQYF. The CDR3 region has the DNA TGTGCCAGCAGCTTAGGTCCGGGAACGATAAAAGAGACCCAGTACTTC.

This sequence joins TRBV28 and TRBJ1-1, with TRBD1 matching over 9 bases. The CDR3 runs 14 residues. Trimming at V came to 4 bases and at J to 7 bases, leaving 7 bases not matched to a gene. Germline V gene data show CDR1 as MDHEN and CDR2 as SYDVKM. CDR3 sequence reads: CASSSGDRAVEAFF. The CDR3 DNA follows: TGTGCCAGCAGTTCCGGGGACAGGGCGGTTGAAGCTTTCTTT.

CDR3 DNA: TGCAGCGTCTCGGACAGGGAGAATTCACCCCTCCACTTT. It is translated as CSVSDRENSPLHF. This chain connects TRBV29-1 to TRBJ1-6, with 8 nucleotides matching TRBD1. Trimming removed 6 bases from V and 7 bases from J; junction bases left unmatched: 5. The germline CDR1 and CDR2 sequences are SQVTM and ANQGSEA. The CDR3 has 13 residues.

This sequence joins TRBV10-3 and TRBJ1-4; D is unclear. The ends were cut back, 10 bases at V and 7 bases at J, with 16 bases in the middle. The CDR3 runs to 13 residues. The germline V gene encodes CDR1 ENHRY and CDR2 SYGVKD. CDR3 DNA: TGTGCCACCGGCGACTCTGTTGTTGAAAAACTGTTTTTT. Its protein is CATGDSVVEKLFF.

This chain connects TRBV19 to TRBJ1-4; 7 bases line up with TRBD1. The junction had 5 bases not matched to a gene; V was cut back by 7 bases and J by 0 bases. This CDR3 contains 15 residues. From germline, CDR1 is LNHDA and CDR2 SQIVND (reference sequence). In nucleotides, the CDR3 is TGTGCCAGTACTGGACAGGCAGCAACTAATGAAAAACTGTTTTTT. It translates to CASTGQAATNEKLFF.

This sequence joins TRBV6-5 and TRBJ1-5, with D perhaps TRBD1 (5 bases). Deletions cut 6 bases from V and 5 bases from J, with 14 bases between. The germline CDR1 and CDR2 sequences are MNHEY and SVGAGI. The CDR3 loop spans 14 amino acids. CDR3 coding DNA: TGTGCCAGCAGAAACCAGGGCCTGGATCAGCCCCAGCATTTT. The encoded protein is CASRNQGLDQPQHF.

The V call is TRBV5-1, the J call TRBJ2-3, with 8 bases that match TRBD2. V was clipped by 4 bases and J by 3 bases; unmatched bases: 13. The V gene's germline CDR1 is SGHRS and CDR2 YFSETQ. The CDR3 loop spans 17 amino acids. CDR3 in DNA: TGCGCCAGCAGCCAGGAGGCCAGCGGGAGAGGGACAGATACGCAGTATTTT. Translating it yields CASSQEASGRGTDTQYF. Combining the CDR3 with reference TRBV5-1 and TRBJ2-3 gives the whole variable domain KAGVTQTPRYLIKTRGQQVTLSCSPISGHRSVSWYQQTPGQGLQFLFEYFSETQRNKGNFPGRFSGRQFSNSRSEMNVSTLELGDSALYLCASSQEASGRGTDTQYFGPGTRLTVL.

The rearrangement uses TRBV7-9 and TRBJ2-1; 14 bases agree with TRBD2. V lost 5 bases to trimming and J lost 8 bases; unmatched junction nucleotides: 5. Germline loops: CDR1 SEHNR, CDR2 FQNEAQ (reference sequence). The CDR3 has 15 amino acids. CDR3 sequence: CASSRGTSGSDEQFF. CDR3 coding DNA: TGTGCCAGCAGCCGGGGGACTAGCGGGAGCGATGAGCAGTTCTTC.